A selection of T cell receptor beta chains follows, all from one sample in a study of regulatory T cells in long-lasting Graves disease. TCRdb analysed the multiplex PCR reads with MiXCR anew, one entry per CDR3 protein. The data show some 450,000 distinct CDR3 sequences, about 16% seen once. These data are also associated with another study on T cells in Graves' hyperthyroidism and ophthalmopathy.

The material was peripheral blood mononuclear cells (PBMCs), obtained at new diagnosis, from a patient treated with antithyroid drugs. These TCRs come from a woman younger than 45 with Graves disease. The CDR3 runs from the conserved cysteine through the conserved F or W. A D gene is named only where the DNA matches it firmly. Size values are once, few and many counts, or a class for expanded clones, and some rows have none.

j_gene,v_gene,d_gene,abundance,CDR3aa
TRBJ2-7,TRBV3-1,TRBD1,many,CASSQDLAQGIDEQYF
TRBJ2-1,TRBV7-8,TRBD1,many,CASSWVRGRGGNEQFF
TRBJ2-7,TRBV7-7,TRBD1,NA,CASSLRTGASYEQYF
TRBJ2-7,TRBV12-3/TRBV12-4,TRBD1,many,CASGDRGGYEQYF
TRBJ1-4,TRBV7-9,TRBD1,NA,CASSLTPFGDRDPSTNEKLFF
TRBJ2-2,TRBV30,TRBD2,few,CAWSITLRTSGSGTGELFF
TRBJ2-5,TRBV29-1,NA,NA,CSVEVAQKETQYF
TRBJ2-7,TRBV20-1,TRBD2,few,CSARYSSGMSIYEQYF
TRBJ2-2,TRBV12-3/TRBV12-4,NA,few,CASSFRQVGGIGELFF
TRBJ2-7,TRBV9,NA,few,CASSVALGGGYEQYF
TRBJ2-7,TRBV7-2,TRBD2,many,CASSEVSGSSYEQYF
TRBJ1-2,TRBV5-1,NA,many,CASSLSLSYGYTF
NA,TRBV20-1,TRBD2,few,CSAPLAGGRRIETQYF
TRBJ2-5,TRBV7-8,NA,NA,CASSPIETGWETQYF
TRBJ2-5,TRBV2,TRBD2,many,CASIGTSETQYF
TRBJ1-5,TRBV28,TRBD1,once,CAGSGRGLISNQPQHF
TRBJ2-1,TRBV3-1,TRBD2,NA,CASSQVVGEGGIEQFF
TRBJ1-1,TRBV2,NA,many,CASSEMIMATEAFF
TRBJ2-2,TRBV5-1,TRBD2,many,CASSRLAGESGELFF
TRBJ2-6,TRBV4-3,TRBD1,NA,CASSQDQTGRGSSGANVLTF
TRBJ2-1,TRBV28,NA,many,CASSLNGNGYNEQFF
TRBJ2-7,TRBV20-1,NA,many,CSAFGGTYEQYF
TRBJ2-7,TRBV11-3,NA,few,CASSFTQGSEQYF
TRBJ2-1,TRBV28,NA,many,CASGRTLFSYNEQFF
TRBJ1-1,TRBV11-1,NA,few,CASTEDEFVTEAFF
TRBJ2-4,TRBV20-1,NA,many,CSASTLLNIQYF
TRBJ1-6,TRBV10-3,TRBD1,many,CAGQGEYNSPLHF
TRBJ2-3,TRBV6-1,TRBD1,many,CASRTGTGITDTQYF
NA,TRBV7-9,NA,few,CASSPARVGLETQYF
TRBJ2-1,TRBV28,TRBD2,many,CASSGGTSGRGHEQFF
TRBJ1-1,TRBV4-1,NA,NA,CASSHPGIGTEAFF
TRBJ2-3,TRBV4-1,TRBD2,once,CASTVTGRGTDTQYF
TRBJ2-7,TRBV2,NA,many,CASSVSSEGYEQYF
TRBJ1-5,TRBV12-3/TRBV12-4,NA,NA,CASSFDRTGNQPQHF
TRBJ1-1,TRBV29-1,TRBD1,few,CSVVPSGQGANEAFF
TRBJ2-7,TRBV7-9,TRBD1,NA,CASRPMGQGVREQYF
TRBJ2-2,TRBV18,TRBD2,few,CASSPYGTITNTGELFF
TRBJ2-7,TRBV7-2,NA,many,CASSLGALHEEQYF
TRBJ1-2,TRBV7-9,NA,few,CASSYKYGYTF
TRBJ1-3,TRBV11-2,NA,many,CASSLDPSGNTIYF
TRBJ2-3,TRBV20-1,TRBD2,NA,CSAQRVAGVLNTQYF
TRBJ2-4,TRBV7-9,NA,NA,CASSFPEGKSIQYF
TRBJ1-2,TRBV4-1,NA,NA,CASSQALSGTYGYTF
TRBJ2-7,TRBV20-1,TRBD2,many,CSARGLAGASYEQYF
TRBJ1-5,TRBV5-1,NA,NA,CASSLKGSEPQHF
TRBJ2-1,TRBV15,TRBD2,NA,CATSRLTSGRAYGNEQFF
TRBJ2-5,TRBV5-1,NA,NA,CASSSSWQETQYF
TRBJ1-1,TRBV7-6,NA,NA,CAGFRGTEAFF
TRBJ2-2,TRBV27,NA,NA,CASSRGPLSTGELFF
TRBJ2-2,TRBV15,TRBD1,few,CATSRSRGQGFTGELFF